This TCR beta chain was identified during a study of blood T cell repertoires in COVID-19. Clones were read by immunoSEQ multiplex PCR, and TCRdb kept only the in-frame ones, dropping some. The sample has 470,000 or so clones; approximately 85% are singletons. Germline loops: CDR1 KGHDR, CDR2 SFDVKD. V trimming: 8 bases; J trimming: 4 bases; junction bases outside the gene matches: 23. CDR3 size: 20 residues. This sequence originates from a human donor in a cohort sampled during active COVID-19. Sequences were obtained from peripheral blood. The chain has TRBV24-1 and TRBJ1-5; 9 bases are shared with TRBD1. The CDR3 reads CATTSGQGTPPTIQNQPQHF. CDR3 DNA sequence: TGTGCCACCACATCCGGACAGGGGACCCCCCCCACAATCCAAAATCAGCCCCAGCATTTT.